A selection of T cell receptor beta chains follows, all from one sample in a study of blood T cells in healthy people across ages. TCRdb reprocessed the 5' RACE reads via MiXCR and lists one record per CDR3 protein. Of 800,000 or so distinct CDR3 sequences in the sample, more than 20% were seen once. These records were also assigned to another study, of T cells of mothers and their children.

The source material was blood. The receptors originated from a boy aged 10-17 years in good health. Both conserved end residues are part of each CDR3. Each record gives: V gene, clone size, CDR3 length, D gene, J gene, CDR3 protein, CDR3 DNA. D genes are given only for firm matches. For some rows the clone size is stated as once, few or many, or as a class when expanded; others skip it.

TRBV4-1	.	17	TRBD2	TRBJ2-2	CASSLEAAGEGPGELFF	TGCGCCAGCAGCCTCGAGGCGGCGGGAGAAGGCCCCGGGGAGCTGTTTTTT
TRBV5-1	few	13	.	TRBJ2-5	CASSFLQKETQYF	TGCGCCAGCAGCTTTTTACAAAAAGAGACCCAGTACTTC
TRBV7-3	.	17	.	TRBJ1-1	CASSLKGVGGMNTEAFF	TGTGCCAGCAGCCTAAAAGGGGTAGGGGGGATGAACACTGAAGCTTTCTTT
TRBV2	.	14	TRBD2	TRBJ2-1	CASRTSGHLYEQFF	TGTGCCAGCAGGACTAGCGGCCACCTGTATGAGCAGTTCTTC
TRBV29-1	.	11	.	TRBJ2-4	CSVVKADIQYF	TGCAGCGTTGTCAAGGCGGACATTCAGTACTTC
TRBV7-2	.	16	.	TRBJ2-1	CASSARGAGLGYEQFF	TGTGCCAGCAGCGCCCGGGGGGCGGGCCTTGGCTATGAGCAGTTCTTC
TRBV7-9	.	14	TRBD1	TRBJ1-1	CASIGDRLGTEAFF	TGTGCCAGCATCGGGGACAGACTCGGCACTGAAGCTTTCTTT
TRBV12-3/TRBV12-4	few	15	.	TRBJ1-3	CASRRSVYSGNTIYF	TGTGCCAGCAGACGGAGCGTCTACTCTGGAAACACCATATATTTT
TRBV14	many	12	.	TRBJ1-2	CASSPSSYGYTF	TGTGCCAGCAGCCCCTCCAGCTATGGCTACACCTTC
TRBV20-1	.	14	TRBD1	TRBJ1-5	CSASPTGEYQPQHF	TGCAGTGCTAGTCCTACAGGGGAATACCAGCCCCAGCATTTT
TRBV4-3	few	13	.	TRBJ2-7	CASRGRGSDEQYF	TGCGCCAGCCGGGGTAGGGGGAGTGACGAGCAGTACTTC
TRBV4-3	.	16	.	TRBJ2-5	CASSQGGTTGIETQYF	TGCGCCAGCAGCCAAGGGGGTACCACGGGAATAGAGACCCAGTACTTC
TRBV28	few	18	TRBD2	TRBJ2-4	CASSLGLSGKLAKNIQYF	TGTGCCAGCAGTTTAGGACTAAGCGGGAAATTAGCCAAAAACATTCAGTACTTC
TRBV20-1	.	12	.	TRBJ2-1	CSASGVGNEQFF	TGCAGTGCTAGCGGGGTTGGAAATGAGCAGTTCTTC
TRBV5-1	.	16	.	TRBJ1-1	CASSPLGTSPNTEAFF	TGCGCCAGCAGCCCCCTCGGGACCTCCCCTAACACTGAAGCTTTCTTT
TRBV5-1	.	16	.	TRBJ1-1	CASSPGDGVMNTEAFF	TGCGCCAGCAGCCCCGGGGATGGGGTAATGAACACTGAAGCTTTCTTT
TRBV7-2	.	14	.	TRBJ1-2	CASSSAGGGYGYTF	TGTGCCAGCAGCTCCGCGGGAGGGGGCTATGGCTACACCTTC
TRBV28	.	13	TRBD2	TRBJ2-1	CASGREPHNEQFF	TGTGCCAGTGGGCGGGAGCCCCACAATGAGCAGTTCTTC
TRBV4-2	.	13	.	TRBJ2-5	CASRGSPQETQYF	TGTGCCAGCAGAGGGTCGCCCCAAGAGACCCAGTACTTC
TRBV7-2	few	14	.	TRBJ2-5	CASSFQGMQETQYF	TGTGCCAGCAGCTTTCAGGGGATGCAAGAGACCCAGTACTTC
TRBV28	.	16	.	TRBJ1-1	CASSFVGAGMNTEAFF	TGTGCCAGCAGTTTTGTGGGGGCGGGGATGAACACTGAAGCTTTCTTT
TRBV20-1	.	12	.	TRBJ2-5	CSAGIVQETQYF	TGCAGTGCTGGGATAGTCCAAGAGACCCAGTACTTC